Following are 15 T cell receptor beta chains from one sample sequenced in a study of identical twins. TCRdb fed the 5' RACE reads into MiXCR, producing one record per CDR3 protein. The table shows approximately 500,000 distinct CDR3 sequences, with approximately 24% occurring only once. The same data also contributed to another study, on T cells expressing NK-cell markers.

Sequencing was done on a sample of CD4+ T cells sorted from blood. The receptors originated from a woman aged 18-29 years in good health.

There are a few counts of this clonotype. The genes are TRBV20-1 and TRBJ2-7; D may be TRBD1 or TRBD2 (6 bases each). The CDR3 runs 12 residues. Germline V gives CDR1 DFQATT, CDR2 SNEGSKA (reference sequence). V was shortened by 6 bases and J by 0 bases, with 9 bases between the two germline ends. This CDR3 is CSAGGFSYEQYF. For the CDR3, the DNA is TGCAGTGCGGGGGGCTTCTCCTACGAGCAGTACTTC.

This clonotype came up a few times. The chain's CDR3 is CASSPGGGKQFF. CDR3 in DNA: TGTGCCAGCAGCCCCGGAGGGGGGAAGCAGTTCTTC. The chain employs TRBV4-2 and TRBJ2-1; tentatively, D is TRBD1 or TRBD2 (6 bases each). CDR3 size: 12 residues. V was shortened by 4 bases and J by 11 bases, with 12 bases between the two germline ends. The germline CDR1 and CDR2 sequences are LGHNA and YNFKEQ.

In this sample, this clonotype turned up a few times. The V gene is TRBV12-3 or TRBV12-4, the J gene TRBJ2-3, with D hard to call. The CDR3 runs 16 residues. V gave up 3 bases and J gave up 5 bases, with 18 bases separating them. Here the CDR3 DNA reads TGTGCCAGCAGTTTCCCCGGCGGCCAGGTTAGAGATACGCAGTATTTT. This gives the protein CASSFPGGQVRDTQYF.

This clonotype has more than one count but fewer than ten. V gene TRBV2 combines with J gene TRBJ2-2, with D maybe TRBD1 (6 bases). The CDR3 extends over 13 amino acids. V was trimmed by 6 bases and J by 6 bases, leaving 11 bases between them. Germline CDR1 SNHLY, CDR2 FYNNEI. The CDR3 region is CASRLGGSGELFF. The CDR3 coding sequence is TGTGCCAGCAGGCTAGGGGGTTCCGGGGAGCTGTTTTTT.

This chain connects TRBV7-9 to TRBJ2-3; D may be TRBD2 (5 bases). The CDR3 totals 14 residues. CDR1 SEHNR and CDR2 FQNEAQ come from the germline V gene (reference sequence). Trimming shortened V by 5 bases and J by 5 bases, and 14 bases separated the two germline ends. The CDR3 loop reads CASSVPSRGDTQYF. The DNA for the CDR3 is TGTGCCAGCAGCGTCCCGAGCCGGGGAGATACGCAGTATTTT.

This clonotype appeared many times. The chain joins TRBV29-1 to TRBJ2-7; D unresolved. Deletions cut 7 bases from V and 3 bases from J, with 13 bases between. The CDR3 loop spans 12 amino acids. The V gene's germline CDR1 is SQVTM and CDR2 ANQGSEA. The CDR3 region is CSARQDRYEQYF. In nucleotides, the CDR3 is TGCAGCGCCAGACAAGACCGCTACGAGCAGTACTTC.

This clonotype was found many times. This rearrangement joins TRBV5-1 to TRBJ2-5; maybe TRBD1 (5 bases). Germline V gene sequence: CDR1 SGHRS, CDR2 YFSETQ. V was clipped by 4 bases and J by 2 bases, with 9 bases between them. The CDR3 consists of 13 residues. The DNA of the CDR3 is TGCGCCAGCAGCCCCGACAGTCAAGAGACCCAGTACTTC. Protein: CASSPDSQETQYF.

The chain recombines TRBV7-2 with TRBJ1-1; 9 bases fit TRBD1. The CDR3 loop spans 14 amino acids. Trimming took 5 bases from V and 5 from J; bases not matched to a gene: 6. CDR1 is SGHTA, CDR2 FQGNSA, per germline. The DNA of the CDR3 is TGTGCCAGCAGCGTCTACAGGGGGCGTACTGAAGCTTTCTTT. Translated: CASSVYRGRTEAFF.

A few counts support this clonotype. This rearrangement joins TRBV6-1 to TRBJ1-6; a possible D gene is TRBD1 (6 bases). Germline V gene data show CDR1 as MNHNS and CDR2 as SASEGT. This CDR3 region has 15 residues. Between the trimmed V and J ends, which lost 6 bases and 10 bases, there was a span of 19 bases. The CDR3 reads CASRVRVGGGSPLHF. The CDR3 DNA sequence: TGTGCCAGCAGGGTACGAGTGGGAGGGGGGTCACCCCTCCACTTT.

This clonotype was seen more than once but under ten times. The rearrangement joins TRBV10-3 to TRBJ1-1, with a possible D match to TRBD1 (5 bases). CDR3 length: 11 residues. Germline lookup yields CDR1 ENHRY and CDR2 SYGVKD. V lost 4 bases to trimming and J lost 9 bases, with 9 bases between them. DNA for the CDR3: TGTGCCATCAGTGTGGGGGGTAAAGCTTTCTTT. Protein: CAISVGGKAFF.

This chain joins TRBV14 and TRBJ2-1; the D gene is possibly TRBD2 (5 bases). The germline gives CDR1 SGHDN, CDR2 FVKESK. This CDR3 region has 15 residues. V was pared by 0 bases and J by 3 bases, with 9 bases between. The CDR3 region is CASSQDEGYYNEQFF. The CDR3, as DNA: TGTGCCAGCAGCCAAGATGAGGGATACTACAATGAGCAGTTCTTC.

V and J are TRBV10-2 and TRBJ2-7; D unclear. Germline V gene sequence: CDR1 WSHSY, CDR2 SAAADI. CDR3 length equals 10 residues. Trimming removed 4 bases from V and 9 bases from J, with 7 bases in between. For the CDR3, the DNA is TGCGCCAGCAGTGCGGGTGCGCAGTACTTC. Translated: CASSAGAQYF.

This clonotype turned up a few times. This chain uses TRBV12-3 or TRBV12-4 with TRBJ2-1, with 7 nucleotides matching TRBD2. The CDR3 has 18 residues. Trimming cost V 6 bases and J 8 bases; bases outside gene matches: 22. The CDR3 DNA reads TGTGCCAGCAGACCCCATGCCTCTGGGGAGGGCCGTTATGATGAGCAGTTCTTC. Protein product: CASRPHASGEGRYDEQFF.

This clonotype was seen only a few times. This sequence joins TRBV11-2 and TRBJ1-2; D gene ambiguous. Trimming took off 0 bases at V and 3 bases at J, with 8 bases between the two ends. In germline, CDR1 is SGHAT, CDR2 FQNNGV. The CDR3 is made up of 14 amino acids. CDR3 sequence reads: CASSLEPSDYGYTF. In nucleotides, the CDR3 is TGTGCCAGCAGCTTAGAACCCAGTGACTATGGCTACACCTTC.

Only a few counts were recorded for this clonotype. The chain employs TRBV5-1 and TRBJ2-7; D may be TRBD2 (6 bases). Germline V lookup: CDR1 SGHRS, CDR2 YFSETQ. The CDR3 sequence is 15 residues long. V was shortened by 4 bases and J by 6 bases, with 20 bases between the two germline ends. CDR3 in amino acids: CASSPSRGAVGEQYF. The CDR3 DNA is TGCGCCAGCAGCCCCTCCCGCGGGGCGGTGGGCGAGCAGTACTTC.